This entry lists 13 T cell receptor beta chains sequenced from one sample in a study of T cells in Graves' hyperthyroidism and ophthalmopathy. TCR beta CDR3 regions were amplified from RNA. Researchers ran a first-round RT-PCR on the TCR CDR3 using the HTBI primer set. MiXCR, applied by TCRdb to the multiplex PCR reads, yields one record per CDR3 protein. Here the sample spans about 500,000 distinct CDR3 sequences, 15% to 20% being singletons. Sequencing input: blood. These receptors were taken from a woman under 30 with Graves' ophthalmopathy.

The gene calls are TRBV29-1 and TRBJ2-1; TRBD2 matches at 13 bases. The trim removed 7 bases at V and 4 bases at J, leaving 10 bases unmatched. Germline V gives CDR1 SQVTM, CDR2 ANQGSEA. This CDR3 has 16 amino acids. The CDR3 loop is CSGVGLAGASYNEQFF. The DNA of the CDR3 is TGCAGCGGGGTAGGACTAGCGGGAGCAAGTTACAATGAGCAGTTCTTC.

A few counts support this clonotype. The chain combines TRBV6-1 with TRBJ2-6; weak D call: TRBD2 (5 bases). This CDR3 has 15 residues. V was pared by 2 bases and J by 4 bases, with 9 bases between. Germline assignment: CDR1 MNHNS and CDR2 SASEGT. The DNA for the CDR3 is TGTGCCAGCAGTGAACGGGGATCGGGGGCCAACGTCCTGACTTTC. This sequence encodes CASSERGSGANVLTF.

This clonotype was observed a handful of times. The chain links TRBV19 to TRBJ1-2; D is unclear. The CDR3 runs to 13 residues. Trimming stripped 2 bases from V and 6 bases from J, with 10 bases between. The V gene's germline CDR1 is LNHDA and CDR2 SQIVND (reference sequence). The CDR3: CASSIPDFHGYTF. For the CDR3, the DNA is TGTGCCAGTAGTATACCCGACTTCCATGGCTACACCTTC.

This clonotype was counted at least ten times. The CDR3 is CASSIDRDQFYGYTF. In DNA, the CDR3 is TGTGCCAGCAGCATCGACAGGGACCAATTCTATGGCTACACCTTC. V usage is TRBV12-3 or TRBV12-4 and J usage is TRBJ1-2; TRBD1 matches 7 bases. The length of the CDR3 is 15 residues. V lost 6 bases to trimming and J lost 4 bases; unmatched junction nucleotides: 11.

This clonotype has a handful of counts. The chain has TRBV10-2 and TRBJ1-2; D is perhaps TRBD1 (6 bases). The CDR3 sequence is 15 residues long. Germline values: CDR1 WSHSY, CDR2 SAAADI. V lost 5 bases to trimming and J lost 4 bases, with 17 bases between them. The CDR3 sequence is CASSPTKQGSYGYTF. CDR3 coding DNA: TGCGCCAGCAGTCCCACGAAACAGGGCAGCTATGGCTACACCTTC.

This clonotype was picked up many times. The rearrangement uses TRBV6-2 or TRBV6-3 and TRBJ1-2; D is unclear. V was clipped by 6 bases and J by 6 bases, with 20 bases between them. The CDR3 covers 15 residues. The germline gives CDR1 MNHEY, CDR2 SVGEGT. Here the CDR3 reads CASSLNIGRPDGYTF. The CDR3 nucleotides are TGTGCCAGCAGCCTTAACATCGGACGGCCAGATGGCTACACCTTC.

This clonotype was detected many times. The CDR3 loop reads CASSFTGLAGCEQFF. In DNA form, the CDR3 reads TGTGCCAGCAGTTTCACAGGACTAGCGGGATGTGAGCAGTTCTTC. The chain couples TRBV12-3 or TRBV12-4 to TRBJ2-1, with TRBD2 matching over 12 bases. V lost 3 bases and J lost 9; bases outside the gene matches: 6. The CDR3 totals 15 residues.

This clonotype has a count of ten or more. V and J are TRBV30 and TRBJ2-5; the match to TRBD2 covers 12 bases. The CDR3 spans 15 residues. The germline gives CDR1 GTSNPN, CDR2 SVGIG (reference sequence). V shed 5 bases, J shed 4 bases, and the junction held 8 bases outside the gene matches. CDR3 protein: CAWGASGRGGETQYF. DNA of the CDR3: TGTGCCTGGGGGGCTAGCGGGAGGGGAGGAGAGACCCAGTACTTC.

This clonotype was observed many times. One end of the junction varies from germline; a read error may be responsible. The chain links TRBV7-2 to TRBJ2-5; TRBD1 or TRBD2 may be the D gene (5 bases each). This CDR3 contains 13 residues. CDR1 and CDR2 from the germline V gene are SGHTA and FQGNSA. The CDR3 protein is CASRPGPQGTQYF. CDR3 sequence (DNA): TGTGCCAGCAGGCCGGGACCACAAGGGACCCAGTACTTC. The variable domain in full, with the rest retrieved from reference TRBV7-2 and TRBJ2-5, is GAGVSQSPSNKVTEKGKDVELRCDPISGHTALYWYRQSLGQGLEFLIYFQGNSAPDKSGLPSDRFSAERTGGSVSTLTIQRTQQEDSAVYLCASRPGPQGTQYFGPGTRLLVL.

This clonotype was seen repeatedly, ten times or more. The rearrangement links TRBV20-1 to TRBJ2-5; D is undetermined. The germline V gene has CDR1 DFQATT and CDR2 SNEGSKA (reference sequence). The length of the CDR3 is 12 residues. V lost 5 bases and J lost 1, with 8 bases in between. CDR3 in DNA: TGCAGTGCTGACGCGCGCCAAGAGACCCAGTACTTC. This translates into CSADARQETQYF.

This clonotype came up many times. This chain uses TRBV28 with TRBJ1-1, with D possibly being TRBD1 (6 bases). Trimming cost V 7 bases and J 6 bases, with 15 bases left between them. The germline V gene encodes CDR1 MDHEN and CDR2 SYDVKM. The CDR3 extends over 13 amino acids. CDR3 bases: TGTGCCAGCATTGCCCCGGGGGCAGCTGAAGCTTTCTTT. Translation gives CASIAPGAAEAFF.

The V gene is TRBV6-1, the J gene TRBJ2-3; 7 nucleotides line up with TRBD1. CDR1 and CDR2 from the germline V gene are MNHNS and SASEGT. The length of the CDR3 is 13 residues. With V trimmed by 10 bases and J by 6 bases, 10 bases remained unmatched. The CDR3 coding sequence is TGTGCCAACCGGGACAGTATAGGGGATACGCAGTATTTT. Translation: CANRDSIGDTQYF.

This clonotype showed up many times. At one boundary the junction diverges from the germline segment, which might be a read error. The chain combines TRBV20-1 with TRBJ1-1; D perhaps matches TRBD1 (6 bases). This CDR3 spans 13 amino acids. Germline-derived CDR1 and CDR2 are DFQATT and SNEGSKA (reference sequence). The CDR3 spells CSARDRSSTEAFF. Here the CDR3 DNA reads TGCAGTGCTCGAGACAGGTCGAGCACTGAAGCTTTCTTT.